What follows is one T cell receptor (beta chain) and its context. Its antigen is currently not known. No base qualities exist here, and no much larger clone lies one base off it. Participants in the prospective study were enrolled through a virtual design, were aged about 18 to 90 years, and lived in under 25 United States geographic areas. To assign participants to cohorts, the prospective study relied on clinical history that participants themselves reported in a screening survey and a study questionnaire. Recovered participants in ImmuneRACE Cohort 3 were defined by two consecutive negative NP/OP PCR tests, clearance by a healthcare professional, or resolution of symptoms. Each participant in the prospective study had whole blood, serum and a nasopharyngeal or oropharyngeal swab collected by mobile phlebotomists. Prospective study participants could optionally give additional blood draws and questionnaires over an approximately 2-month period. Before DNA extraction, prospective study blood samples were shipped either frozen or at room temperature.

This record belongs to a study of blood T cell repertoires in COVID-19 (TCRdb year 2020). General notes on the study: Collaborator samples came from the United States, Italy and Spain and covered acute and convalescent phases of COVID-19. The material from the prospective study consisted of cDNA or gDNA derived from T cells, B-cell-depleted T cells, or PBMCs. Subjects who had been exposed to COVID-19, were actively infected with it, or had recovered from it provided the deeply sampled blood TCRbeta repertoires that made up the dataset. The repertoires were released in a freely available public database intended as a resource for research on the immune response to SARS-CoV-2. The samples were drawn from the first 160 participants of the ongoing ImmuneRACE study and from under 1,500 subjects provided by 6 global collaborators. The sample metadata nearly always contained a de-identified subject ID, COVID-19 status, age in years and sex. Where available, HLA class I and class II types were taken from metadata supplied by the sample provider and were not determined by assay-based typing.

TCRbeta CDR3 regions were amplified from genomic DNA by means of the immunoSEQ Assay, a bias-controlled multiplex PCR. In the original analysis: The number of nucleated cells in each sample was estimated by amplification of reference gene primers within the assay. To quantify the absolute abundance of each unique TCRbeta CDR3 rearrangement, sequence reads were collapsed and filtered. For each sample, productive Simpson clonality was calculated by taking the square root of Simpson's diversity index across productive rearrangements. This is the immuneACCESS table as TCRdb keeps it, with only in-frame sequences that have V and J called. A part of the clones is gone; compared with another copy, unresolved V genes explain less than half, and the rest is unexplained. The DNA was the basis for D and trimming; V, J and clone size are from that table. The sample yields about 250,000 clones; around 87% were counted once. Less than 2.5% of the sample rests with the top ten.

Its CDR3 holds 18 amino acids, cysteine through phenylalanine. Only the CDR3 region is kept as DNA, spanning 54 bases read in frame from base 1. Beyond this particular receptor, the publication reports: Clinical and demographic metadata were provided uncurated, with the amount varying by source and participant.

Sequencing input: PBMCs or T cells enriched from blood (not recorded which). This sequence uses TRBV1 and TRBJ2-2; the DNA was not compared with TRBD2, the D call given in the table. TRBV1 counts as a pseudogene. The receptor's source is a woman between 18 and 29 years old who had recovered from COVID-19. The DNA is TGCACCAGCAGCCGAGGATGGGAGGAAGGGAATAACACCGGGGAGCTGTTTTTT. This gives the protein CTSSRGWEEGNNTGELFF.